Sequencing of this TCR beta chain was carried out in a study of cytomegalovirus exposure and HLA in healthy donors. The trim removed 4 bases at V and 1 base at J, leaving 12 bases unmatched. CDR3 size: 16 residues. Germline assignment: CDR1 GTSNPN and CDR2 SVGIG (reference sequence). 60 Vbeta and 13 Jbeta primers were used in PCR. Sequencing used immunoSEQ multiplex PCR; TCRdb keeps in-frame clones, though not all of them. Of 70,000 to 100,000 clones listed, around 82% are singletons. The chain is built from TRBV30 and TRBJ1-1, with 7 bases matching TRBD1. The specimen was PBMCs. This TCR came from a man between 18 and 29 years old in good health and CMV-seronegative. CDR3 loop: CAWKLGRGVPNTEAFF. In DNA form, the CDR3 reads TGTGCCTGGAAACTTGGCAGGGGGGTCCCGAACACTGAAGCTTTCTTT.